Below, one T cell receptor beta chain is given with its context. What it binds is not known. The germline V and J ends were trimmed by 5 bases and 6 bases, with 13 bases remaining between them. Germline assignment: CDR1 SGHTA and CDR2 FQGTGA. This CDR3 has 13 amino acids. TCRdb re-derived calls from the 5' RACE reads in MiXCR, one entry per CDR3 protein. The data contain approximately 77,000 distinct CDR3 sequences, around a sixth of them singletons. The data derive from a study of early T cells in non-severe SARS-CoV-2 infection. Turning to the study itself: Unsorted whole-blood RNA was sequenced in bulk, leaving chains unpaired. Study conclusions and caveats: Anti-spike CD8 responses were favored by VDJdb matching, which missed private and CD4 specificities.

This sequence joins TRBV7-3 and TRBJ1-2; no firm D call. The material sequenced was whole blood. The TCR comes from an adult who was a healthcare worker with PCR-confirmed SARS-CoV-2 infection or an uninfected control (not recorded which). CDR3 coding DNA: TGTGCCAGCAGCGGACCGACTGAAGATGGCTACACCTTC. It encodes CASSGPTEDGYTF.